Listed here are 14 T cell receptor beta chains from one sample, sequenced in a study of CD8+CD57+ T cells in acquired aplastic anemia. For sequencing, patients were chosen who had shown expansion of CD8+CD57+ cells by flow cytometry. The study profiled TCR beta VDJ and CDR3 using genomic DNA as template. TCRdb independently ran MiXCR on the reads; one entry per CDR3 protein. The sample lists some 200,000 distinct CDR3 sequences, around 50% occurring once. Sequenced: sorted CD4+, CD8+, or CD8+CD57+ T cells (not recorded which) from PBMCs. The receptor set was obtained from a human donor with aplastic anemia.

V is TRBV19 and J is TRBJ1-1; D is ambiguous. The ends were cut back, 5 bases at V and 1 base at J, with 11 bases in the middle. Germline CDR1 and CDR2: LNHDA and SQIVND (reference sequence). The CDR3 has 14 amino acids. In DNA form, the CDR3 reads TGTGCCAGTAGTTCTCCGGCAGCGAACACTGAAGCTTTCTTT. It translates to CASSSPAANTEAFF.

This chain uses TRBV7-3 with TRBJ1-6, with TRBD1 matching 7 bases. The germline gives CDR1 SGHTA, CDR2 FQGTGA. The CDR3 length is 15 residues. With 6 bases clipped from V and 7 bases from J, the junction kept 9 bases outside the gene matches. In DNA, the CDR3 is TGTGCCAGCAGTTCACAGGGGATGGGGAATTCACCCCTCCACTTT. It encodes CASSSQGMGNSPLHF.

This clonotype was counted a single time. Just one base apart from a much larger clone, this may be a read error. This rearrangement joins TRBV6-6 to TRBJ2-3; TRBD2 agrees at 11 bases. V was clipped by 6 bases and J by 1 base; unmatched bases: 6. Germline CDR1 MNHNY, CDR2 SVGAGI (reference sequence). This CDR3 has 16 residues. CDR3 sequence: CASSTQLAGGTDTQYF. In DNA, the CDR3 is TGTGCCAGCAGCACCCAACTAGCGGGGGGCACAGATACGCAGTATTTT.

The rearrangement uses TRBV7-9 and TRBJ2-7; D ambiguous. V was shortened by 1 base and J by 5 bases, with 3 bases between the two germline ends. The germline V gene encodes CDR1 SEHNR and CDR2 FQNEAQ (reference sequence). The CDR3 runs to 11 residues. The CDR3 sequence: CASSLEHEQYF. Written as DNA, the CDR3 is TGTGCCAGCAGCTTAGAACACGAGCAGTACTTC.

This chain uses TRBV7-2 with TRBJ1-4; D is unresolved. This CDR3 is 14 amino acids long. V shed 5 bases and J shed 5 bases, with 12 bases lying between them. The V gene's germline CDR1 is SGHTA and CDR2 FQGNSA. The CDR3 reads CASSPSRGNEKLFF. The CDR3, as DNA: TGTGCCAGCAGCCCCTCAAGAGGAAATGAAAAACTGTTTTTT.

The chain links TRBV6-2 or TRBV6-3 to TRBJ1-5; possible D gene TRBD1, 5 bases. Germline V lookup: CDR1 MNHEY, CDR2 SVGEGT. V dropped 2 bases and J dropped 0 bases, with 17 bases sitting between them. The CDR3 loop spans 18 amino acids. The CDR3 is CASSYKLAGQDSNQPQHF. CDR3 sequence (DNA): TGTGCCAGCAGTTACAAACTTGCGGGGCAAGATAGCAATCAGCCCCAGCATTTT.

This clonotype has a count of ten or more. The chain is built from TRBV20-1 and TRBJ1-2; D uncertain. Germline CDR1 DFQATT, CDR2 SNEGSKA (reference sequence). Trimming removed 0 bases at V and 6 bases at J, with 11 bases between. This CDR3 spans 13 amino acids. The CDR3 DNA sequence: TGCAGTGCTAGAGATAGGGAATCCCATGGCTACACCTTC. Translating it yields CSARDRESHGYTF.

The chain is built from TRBV9 and TRBJ2-1, with TRBD2 matching 8 bases. This CDR3 has 15 residues. The V and J ends lost 3 bases and 7 bases, in that order; junction bases with no gene match: 9. Looked up from germline, CDR1 is SGDLS and CDR2 is YYNGEE. CDR3 bases: TGTGCCAGCAGCGGAACCTCGGGGGGGCCGAATGAGCAGTTCTTC. Residues: CASSGTSGGPNEQFF.

This clonotype was seen a handful of times. The V gene is TRBV20-1, the J gene TRBJ1-5, with 7 bases aligning to TRBD1. The V gene's germline CDR1 is DFQATT and CDR2 SNEGSKA (reference sequence). Trimming removed 5 bases from V and 2 bases from J; junction bases left unmatched: 12. This CDR3 is built from 16 residues. CDR3 protein: CSAPLRQGLGNQPQHF. CDR3 nucleotide sequence: TGCAGTGCTCCTCTCCGACAGGGACTAGGCAATCAGCCCCAGCATTTT.

The CDR3 sequence: CARPGGGGTDTQYF. For the CDR3, the DNA is TGTGCCAGACCGGGGGGGGGGGGCACAGATACGCAGTATTTT. This chain links TRBV19 with TRBJ2-3; 8 bases fit TRBD2. Germline V gene lookup returns CDR1 LNHDA and CDR2 SQIVND (reference sequence). This CDR3 has 14 residues. The V gene end was trimmed by 9 bases and the J gene end by 1 base; junction bases not matched to a gene: 6.

V is TRBV12-3 or TRBV12-4 and J is TRBJ1-1, with D tentatively TRBD1 (6 bases). This CDR3 has 19 residues. V lost 6 bases and J 3 bases, leaving 29 bases between the germline ends. In nucleotides, the CDR3 is TGTGCCAGCAGCCTCAATCCGAGGGGGATCCTAGTAGCGGACACTGAAGCTTTCTTT. As protein: CASSLNPRGILVADTEAFF.

The chain is built from TRBV5-4 and TRBJ2-7, with 11 bases identical to TRBD2. CDR1 and CDR2 from the germline V gene are SGHNT and YYREEE (reference sequence). The CDR3 extends over 19 amino acids. The J segment lost 5 bases and the V segment lost 0 bases, leaving 16 bases of the junction unmatched. CDR3 sequence reads: CASSLGGASGGLSGDEQYF. The CDR3 DNA reads TGTGCCAGCAGCTTGGGAGGGGCTAGCGGGGGGTTGAGTGGCGACGAGCAGTACTTC.

The sample holds many counts of this clonotype. The chain joins TRBV5-1 to TRBJ1-4, with D unresolved. Per germline, CDR1 SGHRS and CDR2 YFSETQ. The CDR3 has 13 amino acids. Trimming shortened V by 0 bases and J by 8 bases, and 8 bases separated the two germline ends. The CDR3 here is CASSLGVKEKLFF. As DNA, the CDR3 is TGCGCCAGCAGCTTGGGGGTGAAGGAAAAACTGTTTTTT.

The table lists this clonotype with many counts. The J gene is TRBJ1-4, the V gene TRBV20-1; D might be TRBD1 (5 bases). V lost 5 bases, J lost 7 bases, and 14 bases lay in between. Per germline, CDR1 DFQATT and CDR2 SNEGSKA (reference sequence). The CDR3 has 13 amino acids. CDR3 sequence: CSAPEAGTEKLFF. CDR3 DNA: TGCAGTGCTCCCGAGGCAGGGACTGAAAAACTGTTTTTT.